This T cell receptor beta chain stems from a study of T cell responses to AZD1222 COVID-19 vaccine. Germline values: CDR1 GTSNPN, CDR2 SVGIG (reference sequence). The V end lost 4 bases, the J end lost 3 bases, and 12 bases lay between the germline ends. CDR3 length: 13 amino acids. Study results and limitations: Among AZD1222 vaccinees, only six were seropositive at baseline.

This table comes from immunoSEQ multiplex PCR, and its TCRdb copy is limited to in-frame clones, with some not included. This table holds about 90,000 clones, around 85% found once. Comments on this clone: The target antigen is unknown.

The J gene is TRBJ1-2, the V gene TRBV30; D perhaps matches TRBD1 (5 bases). The clonotype originates from an adult who received the AZD1222 COVID-19 vaccine. The sample in question was peripheral blood, obtained 28 days after the second AZD1222 dose. The CDR3 region has the DNA TGTGCCTGGAACCTTTGGGGGGACTATGGCTACACCTTC. Residues: CAWNLWGDYGYTF.